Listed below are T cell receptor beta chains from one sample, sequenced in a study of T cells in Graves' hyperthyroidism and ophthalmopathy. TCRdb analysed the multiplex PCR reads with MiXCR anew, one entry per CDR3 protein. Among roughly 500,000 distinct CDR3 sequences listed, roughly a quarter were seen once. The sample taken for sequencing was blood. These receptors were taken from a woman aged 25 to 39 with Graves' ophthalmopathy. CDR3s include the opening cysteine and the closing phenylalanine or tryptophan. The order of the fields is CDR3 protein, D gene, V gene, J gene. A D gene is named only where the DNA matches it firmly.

CDR3 protein: CASSSGQADFRMNTEAFF; D gene: TRBD1; V gene: TRBV5-1; J gene: TRBJ1-1
CDR3 protein: CASSWFGGANTEAFF; D gene: .; V gene: TRBV28; J gene: TRBJ1-1
CDR3 protein: CSATGTVQETQYF; D gene: TRBD1; V gene: TRBV20-1; J gene: TRBJ2-5
CDR3 protein: CSARDKRGGGGELFF; D gene: TRBD2; V gene: TRBV20-1; J gene: TRBJ2-2
CDR3 protein: CASSLVENQPQHF; D gene: .; V gene: TRBV11-2; J gene: TRBJ1-5
CDR3 protein: CASTRPGRNTEAFF; D gene: .; V gene: TRBV7-9; J gene: TRBJ1-1
CDR3 protein: CASSLAGTVTYEQYF; D gene: TRBD1; V gene: TRBV7-8; J gene: TRBJ2-7
CDR3 protein: CASSLWASGASYEQYF; D gene: TRBD2; V gene: TRBV5-1; J gene: TRBJ2-7
CDR3 protein: CASSLTGRAEETQYF; D gene: .; V gene: TRBV6-5; J gene: TRBJ2-5
CDR3 protein: CASSDPGYSLYEQYF; D gene: .; V gene: TRBV12-3/TRBV12-4; J gene: TRBJ2-7
CDR3 protein: CASSVLSQGAFF; D gene: .; V gene: TRBV6-1; J gene: TRBJ1-1
CDR3 protein: CASSLFRGNIQYF; D gene: .; V gene: TRBV28; J gene: TRBJ2-4
CDR3 protein: CSATSGQDEQYF; D gene: TRBD1; V gene: TRBV20-1; J gene: TRBJ2-7
CDR3 protein: CASSASSGSAETQYF; D gene: TRBD2; V gene: TRBV7-9; J gene: TRBJ2-5
CDR3 protein: CSVERAGRNYGYTF; D gene: .; V gene: TRBV29-1; J gene: TRBJ1-2
CDR3 protein: CASSEARPAGGETQYF; D gene: .; V gene: TRBV6-1; J gene: TRBJ2-5
CDR3 protein: CSALDGELFF; D gene: .; V gene: TRBV20-1; J gene: TRBJ2-2
CDR3 protein: CASSEADKDRMNTGELFF; D gene: .; V gene: TRBV6-1; J gene: TRBJ2-2
CDR3 protein: CAISESYGYTF; D gene: .; V gene: TRBV10-3; J gene: TRBJ1-2
CDR3 protein: CSVDEGRNTEAFF; D gene: .; V gene: TRBV29-1; J gene: TRBJ1-1
CDR3 protein: CASSSTSGGSINIQYF; D gene: TRBD2; V gene: TRBV11-2; J gene: TRBJ2-4
CDR3 protein: CASSQGWGLVGAETQYF; D gene: TRBD2; V gene: TRBV3-1; J gene: TRBJ2-5
CDR3 protein: CASSEAGRSGNTIYF; D gene: .; V gene: TRBV2; J gene: TRBJ1-3
CDR3 protein: CASSPGTDKVAKNIQYF; D gene: .; V gene: TRBV13; J gene: TRBJ2-4
CDR3 protein: CASRLRTGGDTEAFF; D gene: TRBD1; V gene: TRBV7-2; J gene: TRBJ1-1
CDR3 protein: CASRARGYEQYF; D gene: .; V gene: TRBV27; J gene: TRBJ2-7
CDR3 protein: CASSLRLAGGEQYF; D gene: TRBD2; V gene: TRBV5-1; J gene: TRBJ2-7
CDR3 protein: CASSYEDRGTYEQYF; D gene: TRBD1; V gene: TRBV6-2/TRBV6-3; J gene: TRBJ2-7
CDR3 protein: CASSPKGPLGITEAFF; D gene: .; V gene: TRBV4-2; J gene: TRBJ1-1
CDR3 protein: CASQGQGLGYTF; D gene: TRBD1; V gene: TRBV30; J gene: TRBJ1-2
CDR3 protein: CASSGQTYGANVLTF; D gene: .; V gene: TRBV19; J gene: TRBJ2-6
CDR3 protein: CATSHRAGLTDTQYF; D gene: .; V gene: TRBV24-1; J gene: TRBJ2-3
CDR3 protein: CASSRTRSNQPQHF; D gene: .; V gene: TRBV6-1; J gene: TRBJ1-5
CDR3 protein: CASSEPGQITYGYTF; D gene: .; V gene: TRBV28; J gene: TRBJ1-2
CDR3 protein: CASSYSPESGNTIYF; D gene: .; V gene: TRBV6-5; J gene: TRBJ1-3
CDR3 protein: CSVEDRGPGELFF; D gene: .; V gene: TRBV29-1; J gene: TRBJ2-2
CDR3 protein: CASSFPPGANTGELFF; D gene: .; V gene: TRBV28; J gene: TRBJ2-2
CDR3 protein: CASSQTDRGIYF; D gene: TRBD1; V gene: TRBV28; J gene: TRBJ2-7
CDR3 protein: CVCSLGPFRMNTEAFF; D gene: .; V gene: TRBV7-8; J gene: TRBJ1-1
CDR3 protein: CASKLSPGQGNDVYTF; D gene: TRBD1; V gene: TRBV27; J gene: TRBJ1-2
CDR3 protein: CASSYEGQGRGTEAFF; D gene: TRBD1; V gene: TRBV6-2/TRBV6-3; J gene: TRBJ1-1
CDR3 protein: CASSLTGGHTEAFF; D gene: TRBD1; V gene: TRBV18; J gene: TRBJ1-1
CDR3 protein: CASGLWGARGYTF; D gene: .; V gene: TRBV12-5; J gene: TRBJ1-2
CDR3 protein: CASKPRGTGGYGYTF; D gene: TRBD1; V gene: TRBV12-3/TRBV12-4; J gene: TRBJ1-2
CDR3 protein: CASSYSRDRGSEGYTF; D gene: TRBD1; V gene: TRBV6-5; J gene: TRBJ1-2
CDR3 protein: CASTPSRGTVAYEQYF; D gene: .; V gene: TRBV7-3; J gene: TRBJ2-7
CDR3 protein: CASSLMNRGQVEQYF; D gene: TRBD1; V gene: TRBV7-8; J gene: TRBJ2-7
CDR3 protein: CASSWEGGTYEQYF; D gene: .; V gene: TRBV11-2; J gene: TRBJ2-7
CDR3 protein: CASRGFYEQYF; D gene: .; V gene: TRBV10-3; J gene: TRBJ2-7
CDR3 protein: CASSEDGGRFYEQYF; D gene: .; V gene: TRBV2; J gene: TRBJ2-7
CDR3 protein: CAWAPGRQSYEQYF; D gene: .; V gene: TRBV11-2; J gene: TRBJ2-7
CDR3 protein: CATKGDSANTGELFF; D gene: .; V gene: TRBV24-1; J gene: TRBJ2-2
CDR3 protein: CASSETPNGETQYF; D gene: .; V gene: TRBV10-2; J gene: TRBJ2-5
CDR3 protein: CATSRDDGLQETQYF; D gene: .; V gene: TRBV15; J gene: TRBJ2-5
CDR3 protein: CASSLLPSTGELFF; D gene: .; V gene: TRBV27; J gene: TRBJ2-2
CDR3 protein: CARRLPDTEAFF; D gene: .; V gene: TRBV30; J gene: TRBJ1-1
CDR3 protein: CASSSQFLNTEAFF; D gene: .; V gene: TRBV12-3/TRBV12-4; J gene: TRBJ1-1
CDR3 protein: CASKDRHEQYF; D gene: TRBD1; V gene: TRBV28; J gene: TRBJ2-7
CDR3 protein: CSVEVAGGRIHEQYF; D gene: TRBD2; V gene: TRBV29-1; J gene: TRBJ2-7
CDR3 protein: CASSFRQGHYEQYF; D gene: TRBD1; V gene: TRBV11-2; J gene: TRBJ2-7